This TCR beta chain was identified during a study of Tregs in tolerant kidney transplant recipients. Data came from immunoSEQ multiplex PCR; TCRdb stores just in-frame clones and leaves some out. The sample contains around 15,000 clones, 45% to 55% of which appear only once. Recipient PBMCs carried a CFSE label and met irradiated graft donor PBMCs for more than five days before FACS sorting. To note about this clone: Its antigen is unidentified.

Study results and caveats: Findings come from small patient numbers and require larger validation. Changing PCR primers prevented nucleotide comparison between some patients' samples. Biological reproducibility was not directly addressed, but technical replication error appeared minimal.

CDR1 and CDR2 from the germline V gene are MDHEN and SYDVKM. V was clipped by 6 bases and J by 6 bases, with 8 bases between them. This CDR3 has 12 residues. This sequence was found in a human patient who received a combined kidney and bone marrow transplant. The specimen was CD4+ T cells from blood cultured with allogeneic cells, collected before the transplant. The V call is TRBV28, the J call TRBJ2-2; D call uncertain. The CDR3 sequence: CASRRASGELFF. In nucleotides, the CDR3 is TGTGCCAGCAGAAGAGCGTCCGGGGAGCTGTTTTTT.